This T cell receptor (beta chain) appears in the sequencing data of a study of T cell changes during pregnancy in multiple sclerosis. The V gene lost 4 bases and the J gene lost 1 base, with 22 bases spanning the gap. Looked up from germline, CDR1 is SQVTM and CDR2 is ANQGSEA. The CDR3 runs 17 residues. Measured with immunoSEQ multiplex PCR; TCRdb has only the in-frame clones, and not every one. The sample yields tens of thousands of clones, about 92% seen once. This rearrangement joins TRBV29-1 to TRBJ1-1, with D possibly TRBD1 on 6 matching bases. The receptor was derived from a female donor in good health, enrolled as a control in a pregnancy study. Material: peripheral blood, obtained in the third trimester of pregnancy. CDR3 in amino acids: CSVAGSGGTSANTEAFF. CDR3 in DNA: TGCAGCGTTGCTGGGAGTGGGGGCACCAGCGCGAACACTGAAGCTTTCTTT.